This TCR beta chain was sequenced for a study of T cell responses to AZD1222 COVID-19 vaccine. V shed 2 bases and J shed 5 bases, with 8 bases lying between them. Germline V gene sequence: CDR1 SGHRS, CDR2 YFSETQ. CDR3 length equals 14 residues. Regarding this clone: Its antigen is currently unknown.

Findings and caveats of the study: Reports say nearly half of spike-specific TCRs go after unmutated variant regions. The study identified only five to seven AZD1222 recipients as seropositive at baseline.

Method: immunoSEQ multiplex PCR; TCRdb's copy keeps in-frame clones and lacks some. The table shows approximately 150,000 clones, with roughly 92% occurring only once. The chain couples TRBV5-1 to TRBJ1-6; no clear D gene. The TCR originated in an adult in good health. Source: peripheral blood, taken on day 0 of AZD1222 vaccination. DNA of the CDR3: TGCGCCAGCAGCTTTCACGGAGATAATTCACCCCTCCACTTT. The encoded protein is CASSFHGDNSPLHF.